This TCR beta chain was retrieved from a study of cytomegalovirus exposure and HLA in healthy donors. PCR primers comprised 60 Vbeta and 13 Jbeta primers. Repertoires were generated with immunoSEQ multiplex PCR, while TCRdb's copy carries only in-frame clones and drops some. The sample carries roughly 120,000 clones, under 85% recorded once. Of note for this clone: As yet, its antigen is unknown.

The study's findings and limits: There were some V segments, including TRBV6-2 and TRBV6-3, excluded as indistinguishable. An Asian-associated ancestry cluster reportedly showed fewer N-insertions than the roughly 670-donor mean in a later analysis. An observed cluster of highly shared sequence variants was recorded as a likely sequencing artifact.

Germline V gene lookup returns CDR1 SGHNT and CDR2 YENEEA. The CDR3 totals 15 residues. The V and J ends lost 6 bases and 5 bases respectively, with 19 bases between them. The receptor was isolated from a young man in good health and CMV-seropositive. This chain joins TRBV11-3 and TRBJ2-5; tentatively, D is TRBD2 (5 bases). Sequencing was carried out using PBMCs. The CDR3 loop reads CASRLHPTRGETQYF. The CDR3 region has the DNA TGTGCCAGCAGACTCCACCCCACTAGAGGCGAGACCCAGTACTTC. Based on the CDR3 plus reference TRBV11-3 and TRBJ2-5, the full variable domain is EAGVVQSPRYKIIEKKQPVAFWCNPISGHNTLYWYLQNLGQGPELLIRYENEEAVDDSQLPKDRFSAERLKGVDSTLKIQPAELGDSAVYLCASRLHPTRGETQYFGPGTRLLVL.